The clone carrying this TCR beta chain was seen at least ten times. The antigen is undetermined. These data originate in a study of regulatory T cells in long-lasting Graves disease. Study conclusions and caveats: Rather than thyroid tissue, only peripheral blood underwent study.

Combining iRepertoire HTBI primers with Arm-PCR of CDR3 regions, the authors built TCR beta libraries. In TCRdb, the multiplex PCR reads were re-called with MiXCR into one record per CDR3 protein. The profile shows around 500,000 distinct CDR3 sequences, approximately 12% of them singletons. Sample time point: newly diagnosed GD, antithyroid drugs for less than 3 months. PBMC-derived RNA was used for the TCR library. The CDR3 sequence is 13 residues long. Per the germline V gene, CDR1 is MNHNS and CDR2 is SASEGT. The V end lost 6 bases, the J end lost 0 bases, and 9 bases lay between the germline ends. These data were also filed under a second study, of T cells in Graves' hyperthyroidism and ophthalmopathy.

Here the sequenced sample was peripheral blood mononuclear cells (PBMCs), taken at new diagnosis, from a patient treated with antithyroid drugs. This rearrangement joins TRBV6-1 to TRBJ2-7; D is ambiguous. This sequence was found in a woman between 25 and 40 years old with Graves disease. This CDR3 is CASRVWTSYEQYF. CDR3 bases: TGTGCCAGCAGAGTGTGGACCTCCTACGAGCAGTACTTC.